This T cell receptor (beta chain) originates from a study of blood T cells in healthy people across ages (dated by TCRdb to between 2014 and 2017). Turning to the overall study: In model experiments, template switching captured about one uniquely barcoded TCR beta cDNA molecule for every two T cells. To track age-related changes in TCR beta repertoire diversity, the study relied on deep sequencing normalized with unique cDNA molecular identifiers. Donors were grouped into four age groups: young (average approximately 15 years), middle-aged (roughly 37), aged (about 60) and long-lived (just over 80). To avoid experimental bias, donors of different ages were spread randomly across the sequencing lanes. For two donors (one aged 18 to 29 and one aged 80 or older), the study analyzed two additional independent replicas of 1 million unique cDNA reads from the same blood draw. On the study overall, not on this receptor specifically: Observed TCR beta diversity per million T cells fell roughly linearly with age, and a significant reduction was already apparent by age around 40. Estimates of total diversity from one million sequenced T cells were regarded as lower bounds and underestimates. Donor CMV infection status was unknown, potentially confounding age-related changes in expanded clonotypes. Compared with the aged group, the long-lived group had more naive CD4+ T cells, fewer expanded clones and increased TCR diversity, a pattern suggesting age selection. Because profiling used bulk unsorted PBMCs, naive and antigen-experienced compartments could not be compared conclusively. There was a strong correlation between observed TCR beta diversity and the percentage of naive T cells measured by flow cytometry.

Library construction relied on 5' RACE. The reads were generated on an Illumina HiSeq 2500. A second PCR of roughly 6 to 11 cycles was run with a J-beta primer mix and a sample-barcoded 5' primer. A template-switch 5' adaptor carrying 12 random nucleotides introduced a unique molecular identifier onto each TCR beta cDNA molecule. Each sample yielded at least 2.5 million CDR3-containing paired-end reads. First-strand cDNA was synthesized from all RNA with the Mint cDNA synthesis kit, primed by a TRBC-specific oligonucleotide. Following uracil-DNA glycosylase treatment, all cDNA underwent a first 18-cycle PCR with the universal primers M1SS and BC2_uni_R. On the study's bioinformatics: Normalization of each sample was performed by random selection of 1 million high-quality reads, each carrying a distinct molecular identifier. Reads sharing molecular identifiers were discarded rather than binned into consensus sequences. MiTCR, set to a Q25 quality threshold and the strictest error-elimination algorithm, was used for CDR3 identification, clonotype clustering and error correction. Lower-bound total TCR beta diversity was estimated with a nonparametric unseen species model using Euler transformation. In TCRdb, the public reads were trimmed at Q25 with fastp and aligned with MiXCR, with productive beta chains retained. Every entry covers one CDR3 protein and lists the most common genes and DNA from its rows. TCRdb, not the original authors, processed these V and J calls. In all, the sample holds 650,000 to 1,000,000 distinct CDR3 sequences, and approximately 35% of those were seen once. The ten largest clones represent 10% to 15% of the sample.

The CDR3 spans 14 residues, from the cysteine through the phenylalanine. Just the 42-base CDR3 DNA is kept, in frame starting at base 1. At the junction V is shortened by 2 bases and J by 2 bases, with 9 bases in between. The germline V gene (reference sequence) gives CDR1 as DFQATT and CDR2 as SNEGSKA. This clonotype showed up just a few times. Which antigen it targets is not known. No qualities accompany the bases; no much larger clone lies one base away. Systemically healthy Caucasian individuals from Russia, 35 to 40 in total and aged roughly 6 to 90 years, were included as donors. Each donor gave approximately 9.3 milliliters of peripheral blood, collected into EDTA-treated Vacutainer tubes. Ficoll-Paque density-gradient centrifugation was used to isolate PBMCs, with at least 6 million obtained per sample. Total RNA, at least 6 micrograms per sample, was extracted from PBMCs with Trizol reagent. For every donor, flow cytometry on a PBMC aliquot measured the percentage of naive CD45RAhigh/CD27high T cells.

This receptor was identified in a man in his late teens or twenties in good health. The chain is made from TRBV20-1 and TRBJ1-4, and the D gene may be TRBD1, 6 bases matching. What was sequenced was blood. The DNA reads TGCAGTGCTAGACGGACAGTTACTAATGAAAAACTGTTTTTT. It translates to CSARRTVTNEKLFF.